The 26 T cell receptor beta chains below were found in one sample sequenced in a study of OX40 agonist ivuxolimab in advanced cancers. Method: immunoSEQ multiplex PCR; TCRdb's copy keeps in-frame clones and lacks some. The sample lists 2,000 to 2,500 clones; over 65% were seen once. The specimen was CD4+ or CD8+ T cells sorted from blood, collected in a trial of the OX40 agonist ivuxolimab. Receptors originate from an adult with an advanced solid tumor such as melanoma, head and neck, liver or kidney cancer.

This chain links TRBV12-5 with TRBJ2-6; possibly TRBD1 for D (5 bases). CDR3 length: 17 residues. Germline CDR1 is LGHNT and CDR2 is FRNRAP. With 5 bases removed from V and 5 bases from J, the gap between germline ends came to 19 bases. The CDR3 reads CASGIAAGQSRANVLTF. The CDR3 nucleotides read TGTGCTAGTGGTATTGCTGCAGGACAAAGTCGGGCCAACGTCCTGACTTTC.

The V call is TRBV6-1, the J call TRBJ2-7; D remains unclear. CDR3 length: 12 residues. Trimming left V 4 bases short and J 2 bases short, with 6 bases between. CDR1 and CDR2 (germline): MNHNS, SASEGT. The CDR3 region is CASSGLPYEQYF. DNA for the CDR3: TGTGCCAGCAGTGGACTGCCCTACGAGCAGTACTTC.

The rearrangement uses TRBV7-6 and TRBJ2-7, with a tentative D call TRBD2 (6 bases). The CDR3 is made up of 15 amino acids. The V and J ends lost 1 base and 4 bases respectively, with 14 bases between them. Germline CDR1 and CDR2: SGHVS and FNYEAQ. The CDR3 bases are TGTGCCAGCAGCTTAGTTTCGGGAGCCTTTTACGAGCAGTACTTC. The encoded protein is CASSLVSGAFYEQYF.

The V gene is TRBV5-1, the J gene TRBJ2-5, with 14 positions matching TRBD2. CDR3 length: 17 residues. V was pared by 4 bases and J by 5 bases, with 10 bases of the junction left unmatched. Looked up from germline, CDR1 is SGHRS and CDR2 is YFSETQ. The CDR3 DNA reads as TGCGCCAGCAGCGGCTTAGGGACTAGCGGGAGTAGGGAGACCCAGTACTTC. Protein: CASSGLGTSGSRETQYF.

The chain recombines TRBV28 with TRBJ2-7; 11 bases line up with TRBD2. The CDR3 is made up of 16 amino acids. Germline assignment: CDR1 MDHEN and CDR2 SYDVKM. J was trimmed by 5 bases and V by 3 bases; bases with no gene match: 9. CDR3 residues: CASSLSPGLAVDEQYF. The CDR3 DNA reads as TGTGCCAGCAGTTTGTCCCCGGGACTAGCGGTCGACGAGCAGTACTTC.

This rearrangement joins TRBV27 to TRBJ2-1; 11 bases agree with TRBD1. CDR3 size: 16 residues. V lost 5 bases to trimming and J lost 6 bases; unmatched junction nucleotides: 9. In germline, CDR1 is MNHEY, CDR2 SMNVEV (reference sequence). CDR3 sequence: CASSPTLGTGGNEQFF. The CDR3, as DNA: TGTGCCAGCAGTCCCACCCTCGGGACAGGGGGCAATGAGCAGTTCTTC.

There are a few counts of this clone. The chain employs TRBV4-2 and TRBJ2-1; D remains ambiguous. Trimming stripped 0 bases from V and 0 bases from J, with 9 bases between. The CDR3 length is 16 residues. From germline, CDR1 is LGHNA and CDR2 YNFKEQ. The CDR3 loop is CASSQEASASYNEQFF. CDR3 DNA sequence: TGTGCCAGCAGCCAAGAGGCCAGCGCCTCCTACAATGAGCAGTTCTTC.

The rearrangement joins TRBV28 to TRBJ1-1; D is unclear. V gave up 6 bases and J gave up 0 bases, with 11 bases separating them. The CDR3 has 14 residues. Germline CDR1 MDHEN, CDR2 SYDVKM. The CDR3 is CASSRATLNTEAFF. CDR3 bases: TGTGCCAGCAGCCGTGCCACACTGAACACTGAAGCTTTCTTT.

The chain has TRBV19 and TRBJ2-7; TRBD1 matches 9 bases. Per the germline V gene, CDR1 is LNHDA and CDR2 is SQIVND (reference sequence). The J segment lost 3 bases and the V segment lost 10 bases, leaving 13 bases of the junction unmatched. This CDR3 is built from 15 residues. The CDR3 loop is CATRDRDGLDYEQYF. CDR3 sequence (DNA): TGTGCCACCAGGGACAGGGATGGATTGGACTACGAGCAGTACTTC.

The chain uses TRBV28 and TRBJ2-1, with 13 bases that match TRBD2. The CDR3 extends over 20 amino acids. Germline values: CDR1 MDHEN, CDR2 SYDVKM. Germline trimming cut 6 bases from V and 5 bases from J; bases unmatched to any gene: 19. The CDR3 DNA follows: TGTGCCAGCAGCCTTTTCGGGACTAGCGGGGCTATTCCTCTGGACAATGAGCAGTTCTTC. This encodes CASSLFGTSGAIPLDNEQFF.

The chain employs TRBV30 and TRBJ2-2, with 7 bases lining up with TRBD2. CDR3 length equals 15 residues. V gave up 3 bases and J gave up 3 bases; unmatched junction bases: 7. CDR1 is GTSNPN and CDR2 is SVGIG in the germline V gene (reference sequence). CDR3 DNA: TGTGCCTGGAGAGAAACTAGCGCAGACACCGGGGAGCTGTTTTTT. It translates to CAWRETSADTGELFF.

V is TRBV2 and J is TRBJ1-1, with a tentative D call TRBD1 (5 bases). CDR1 and CDR2 (germline): SNHLY, FYNNEI. With 8 bases removed from V and 5 bases from J, the gap between germline ends came to 9 bases. The CDR3 contains 11 residues. The CDR3 loop is CASHGGTEAFF. In DNA, the CDR3 is TGTGCCAGCCATGGGGGGACTGAAGCTTTCTTT.

The gene calls are TRBV11-3 and TRBJ2-1; D assignment may be TRBD1 or TRBD2 (5 bases each). Germline lookup yields CDR1 SGHNT and CDR2 YENEEA. This CDR3 spans 14 amino acids. V was pared by 1 base and J by 7 bases, with 11 bases between. The CDR3 protein is CASSLGGEGNEQFF. The CDR3 DNA sequence: TGTGCCAGCAGCTTAGGTGGAGAGGGGAATGAGCAGTTCTTC.

The chain carries TRBV27 and TRBJ2-7, with D unclear. Per germline, CDR1 MNHEY and CDR2 SMNVEV (reference sequence). This CDR3 contains 14 residues. Trimming removed 11 bases from V and 2 bases from J, with 19 bases in between. The CDR3 loop is CASRYKGRAYEQYF. The CDR3 DNA sequence: TGTGCCTCCCGTTATAAGGGCAGAGCCTACGAGCAGTACTTC.

This clone was seen more than once but under ten times. The chain carries TRBV30 and TRBJ1-1, with D perhaps matching TRBD1 (5 bases). The CDR3 extends over 14 amino acids. V was cut by 1 base and J by 4 bases, with 13 bases left in between. Germline V gene lookup returns CDR1 GTSNPN and CDR2 SVGIG (reference sequence). CDR3 loop: CAWSEGLGTTEAFF. The CDR3 DNA reads as TGTGCCTGGAGTGAGGGACTGGGGACCACTGAAGCTTTCTTT.

The chain joins TRBV15 to TRBJ2-7; 9 positions match TRBD2. Looked up from germline, CDR1 is LNHNV and CDR2 is YYDKDF (reference sequence). Trimming removed 11 bases from V and 4 bases from J; junction bases left unmatched: 9. This CDR3 has 13 residues. The CDR3 protein is CASSQSGRYEQYF. The CDR3 bases are TGTGCCTCCTCCCAGAGCGGGAGGTACGAGCAGTACTTC.

The genes are TRBV6-1 and TRBJ1-5; D remains unclear. Germline assignment: CDR1 MNHNS and CDR2 SASEGT. The CDR3 runs 12 residues. Trimming removed 4 bases at V and 3 bases at J, with 4 bases between. CDR3 nucleotide sequence: TGTGCCAGCAGTGCCAACAATCAGCCCCAGCATTTT. It yields the protein CASSANNQPQHF.

Notes on this clone: Other DNA sequences in this specimen translate into the identical CDR3. The chain uses TRBV7-3 and TRBJ2-1, with a tentative D call TRBD2 (6 bases). V lost 3 bases and J lost 6, with 9 bases in between. Germline values: CDR1 SGHTA, CDR2 FQGTGA. This CDR3 has 13 amino acids. CDR3 amino acids: CASSLEGLNEQFF. CDR3 coding DNA: TGTGCCAGCAGCTTGGAGGGACTCAATGAGCAGTTCTTC.

The chain uses TRBV6-1 and TRBJ1-1; D ambiguous. V was pared by 7 bases and J by 1 base, with 7 bases between. The CDR3 has 12 amino acids. CDR1 and CDR2 (germline): MNHNS, SASEGT. CDR3 nucleotide sequence: TGTGCCAGCAATAATCCGAACACTGAAGCTTTCTTT. Translating it yields CASNNPNTEAFF.

This clone was recorded a few times. This chain joins TRBV27 and TRBJ2-7, with TRBD2 identical over 8 bases. CDR1 is MNHEY, CDR2 SMNVEV, per germline (reference sequence). The CDR3 contains 14 residues. J was trimmed by 5 bases and V by 5 bases; bases with no gene match: 8. The chain's CDR3 is CASSSREGVHEQYF. The CDR3 DNA sequence: TGTGCCAGCAGTAGTCGGGAGGGGGTCCACGAGCAGTACTTC.

This clone was observed a single time. The chain employs TRBV27 and TRBJ1-5; a possible D gene is TRBD1 (6 bases). V was cut by 7 bases and J by 5 bases, with 15 bases left in between. The CDR3 is 14 amino acids. Germline CDR1 reads MNHEY; CDR2 reads SMNVEV (reference sequence). CDR3 coding DNA: TGTGCCAGCACCCTAGGGGGTAGAGATCAGCCCCAGCATTTT. Translation gives CASTLGGRDQPQHF.

This chain connects TRBV6-5 to TRBJ2-1; D is unclear. V lost 0 bases and J 3 bases, leaving 3 bases between the germline ends. This CDR3 spans 13 amino acids. Germline loops: CDR1 MNHEY, CDR2 SVGAGI. Written as DNA, the CDR3 is TGTGCCAGCAGTTACTCCCTCTACAATGAGCAGTTCTTC. Residues: CASSYSLYNEQFF.

The chain has TRBV7-9 and TRBJ1-1; D possibly corresponds to TRBD1 (5 bases). The germline gives CDR1 SEHNR, CDR2 FQNEAQ (reference sequence). Trimming removed 1 base from V and 5 bases from J, with 11 bases in between. This CDR3 contains 14 residues. The CDR3 protein is CASSLVGERTEAFF. The CDR3 DNA follows: TGTGCCAGCAGCTTAGTAGGGGAGAGGACTGAAGCTTTCTTT.

CDR3 sequence reads: CASSHTGQIYEQYF. As DNA, the CDR3 is TGTGCCAGCAGTCACACGGGACAGATCTACGAGCAGTACTTC. The rearrangement uses TRBV27 and TRBJ2-7, with TRBD1 identical over 7 bases. Germline CDR1 MNHEY, CDR2 SMNVEV (reference sequence). The CDR3 has 14 residues. The V and J ends lost 5 bases and 3 bases, in that order; junction bases with no gene match: 7.

V is TRBV7-9 and J is TRBJ2-7, with D perhaps assigned TRBD1 or TRBD2 (6 bases each). The CDR3 contains 14 residues. The V and J ends lost 5 bases and 3 bases respectively, with 14 bases between them. CDR1 SEHNR and CDR2 FQNEAQ come from the germline V gene (reference sequence). The CDR3: CASSPPEGVYEQYF. CDR3 bases: TGTGCCAGCAGCCCGCCGGAGGGGGTCTACGAGCAGTACTTC.

CDR3 in amino acids: CASSYRTVANTGELFF. As DNA, the CDR3 is TGTGCCAGCAGCTACCGGACGGTCGCGAACACCGGGGAGCTGTTTTTT. The chain recombines TRBV13 with TRBJ2-2; D is unresolved. V lost 4 bases, J lost 0 bases, and 12 bases lay in between. The germline V gene has CDR1 PRHDT and CDR2 FYEKMQ (reference sequence). The CDR3 is made up of 16 amino acids.